Shown below are 21 T cell receptor beta chains from a single sample sequenced in a study of blood T cell repertoires in COVID-19. Libraries were prepared by immunoSEQ multiplex PCR; TCRdb keeps only in-frame clonotypes and omits some of them. Here the sample spans approximately 50,000 clones, 85% to 95% being singletons. Sequencing was carried out using peripheral blood. Receptors were obtained from a human donor in a cohort sampled during active COVID-19.

This clone occurred once. The chain links TRBV15 to TRBJ2-7; a weak D match, TRBD1 (6 bases). From germline, CDR1 is LNHNV and CDR2 YYDKDF (reference sequence). The CDR3 is 13 amino acids. Trimming took off 5 bases at V and 4 bases at J, with 12 bases between the two ends. DNA for the CDR3: TGTGCCACCAGCCGCGGACAGAAGTACGAGCAGTACGTC. Residues: CATSRGQKYEQYV.

The gene calls are TRBV30 and TRBJ1-2, with a tentative D call TRBD1 (5 bases). With 4 bases removed from V and 4 bases from J, the gap between germline ends came to 10 bases. The CDR3 spans 12 residues. Germline CDR1 and CDR2: GTSNPN and SVGIG (reference sequence). CDR3 in DNA: TGTGCCTGGACAGGGCTCGCCTATGGCTACACCTTC. Its translation is CAWTGLAYGYTF.

V usage is TRBV15 and J usage is TRBJ2-2, with D possibly being TRBD1 (7 bases). Germline loops: CDR1 LNHNV, CDR2 YYDKDF (reference sequence). The CDR3 is 15 residues long. The ends were cut back, 1 base at V and 5 bases at J, with 11 bases in the middle. The CDR3, as DNA: TGTGCCACCAGCAGAGGCGGGACAGTTACCGGGGAGCTGTTTTTT. Translation: CATSRGGTVTGELFF.

The chain employs TRBV6-1 and TRBJ2-5, with 9 bases identical to TRBD1. CDR3 length: 18 amino acids. With 3 bases clipped from V and 3 bases from J, the junction kept 14 bases outside the gene matches. Germline lookup yields CDR1 MNHNS and CDR2 SASEGT. CDR3 DNA: TGTGCCAGCAGTGAGGGGACAGGGAATAGTGGGTTTGAAGAGACCCAGTACTTC. Translating it yields CASSEGTGNSGFEETQYF.

V is TRBV18 and J is TRBJ1-1; 7 nucleotides line up with TRBD1. The CDR3 runs to 13 residues. Unmatched junction bases numbered 0, after V lost 4 bases and J lost 1 base. In germline, CDR1 is KGHSH, CDR2 LQKENI. CDR3 in DNA: TGTGCCAGCTCACAGGGGGCGAACACTGAAGCTTTCTTT. It yields the protein CASSQGANTEAFF.

The chain couples TRBV2 to TRBJ2-1; D is unresolved. The length of the CDR3 is 14 residues. Germline V gene data show CDR1 as SNHLY and CDR2 as FYNNEI. Trimming took off 2 bases at V and 7 bases at J, with 12 bases between the two ends. The CDR3 DNA sequence: TGTGCCAGCAGTGAAACGGGTCTGAGGAATGAGCAGTTCTTC. Translation: CASSETGLRNEQFF. Based on the CDR3 plus reference TRBV2 and TRBJ2-1, the full variable domain is EPEVTQTPSHQVTQMGQEVILRCVPISNHLYFYWYRQILGQKVEFLVSFYNNEISEKSEIFDDQFSVERPDGSNFTLKIRSTKLEDSAMYFCASSETGLRNEQFFGPGTRLTVL.

V gene TRBV18 combines with J gene TRBJ2-7; maybe TRBD1 (6 bases). CDR1 and CDR2 (germline): KGHSH, LQKENI. V was trimmed by 2 bases and J by 5 bases, leaving 13 bases between them. This CDR3 comprises 14 residues. DNA for the CDR3: TGTGCCAGCTCACCATATATGGGGGCCCACGAGCAGTACTTC. This codes for CASSPYMGAHEQYF.

V is TRBV29-1 and J is TRBJ2-3; no clear D. The germline V gene has CDR1 SQVTM and CDR2 ANQGSEA. The CDR3 runs 13 residues. Trimming took 4 bases from V and 5 from J, leaving 13 bases between them. CDR3 loop: CSVGFLSGDTQYF. CDR3 in DNA: TGCAGCGTTGGGTTTCTCTCGGGAGATACGCAGTATTTT.

V gene TRBV11-1 combines with J gene TRBJ1-1; D is undetermined. V dropped 1 base and J dropped 4 bases, with 10 bases sitting between them. The length of the CDR3 is 14 residues. CDR1 SGHAT and CDR2 FQDESV come from the germline V gene (reference sequence). The CDR3 loop reads CASSLGEVSTEAFF. The CDR3 nucleotides are TGTGCCAGCAGCTTAGGAGAGGTGAGCACTGAAGCTTTCTTT.

V and J are TRBV29-1 and TRBJ1-2, with D possibly matching TRBD1 (5 bases). Trimming took 5 bases from V and 4 from J, leaving 11 bases between them. The CDR3 has 12 residues. Germline CDR1 reads SQVTM; CDR2 reads ANQGSEA. CDR3 sequence: CSVRQGGYGYTF. The CDR3 nucleotides are TGCAGCGTTAGGCAGGGTGGCTATGGCTACACCTTC.

The gene calls are TRBV7-2 and TRBJ1-1, with 7 positions matching TRBD1. The V segment lost 3 bases and the J segment 10 bases; nucleotides outside the gene matches: 11. Germline CDR1 SGHTA, CDR2 FQGNSA. The CDR3 runs 14 residues. CDR3 sequence reads: CASSLEVTGARAFF. In nucleotides, the CDR3 is TGTGCCAGCAGCTTGGAGGTTACAGGGGCACGAGCTTTCTTT. The full variable domain, completed using reference TRBV7-2 and TRBJ1-1, is GAGVSQSPSNKVTEKGKDVELRCDPISGHTALYWYRQSLGQGLEFLIYFQGNSAPDKSGLPSDRFSAERTGGSVSTLTIQRTQQEDSAVYLCASSLEVTGARAFFGQGTRLTVV.

This chain uses TRBV2 with TRBJ1-1; 10 bases align to TRBD1. Germline CDR1 is SNHLY and CDR2 is FYNNEI. Trimming removed 4 bases from V and 4 bases from J; junction bases left unmatched: 6. This CDR3 has 15 amino acids. The CDR3 nucleotides read TGTGCCAGCAGTGGCTTCGGGACAGGGGCCACTGAAGCTTTCTTT. Its translation: CASSGFGTGATEAFF.

The V gene is TRBV2, the J gene TRBJ1-2; D call uncertain. The length of the CDR3 is 14 residues. V gave up 2 bases and J gave up 3 bases, with 10 bases separating them. The germline gives CDR1 SNHLY, CDR2 FYNNEI. For the CDR3, the DNA is TGTGCCAGCAGTGAATACGGGAAGGACTATGGCTACACCTTC. It encodes CASSEYGKDYGYTF.

The J gene is TRBJ2-1, the V gene TRBV7-2, with 8 bases aligning to TRBD2. With V trimmed by 5 bases and J by 2 bases, 5 bases remained unmatched. This CDR3 comprises 15 residues. CDR1 is SGHTA and CDR2 is FQGNSA in the germline V gene. CDR3 loop: CASSIGGAPYNEQFF. In DNA, the CDR3 is TGTGCCAGCAGCATCGGGGGGGCACCCTACAATGAGCAGTTCTTC.

The chain recombines TRBV5-1 with TRBJ2-1, with D maybe TRBD1 (7 bases). There are 13 residues in the CDR3. Germline V gene data show CDR1 as SGHRS and CDR2 as YFSETQ. V was shortened by 7 bases and J by 16 bases, with 24 bases between the two germline ends. CDR3 DNA: TGCGCCAGCGGGTTAGGGGGCGGGACGTCTAATTTCTTC. It translates to CASGLGGGTSNFF.

This clone was seen a single time. J is TRBJ2-7 and V is TRBV5-5, with 8 bases that match TRBD2. Germline V gives CDR1 SGHKS, CDR2 YYEKEE (reference sequence). With 4 bases clipped from V and 3 bases from J, the junction kept 18 bases outside the gene matches. The CDR3 consists of 18 residues. The CDR3 coding sequence is TGTGCCAGCAGCCCAGGTCGCGGGGGGACTCGCCCGTTCTACGAGCAGTACGTC. Protein product: CASSPGRGGTRPFYEQYV.

The chain employs TRBV4-3 and TRBJ1-3; D is ambiguous. Germline V gives CDR1 LGHNA, CDR2 YSLEER. V dropped 4 bases and J dropped 0 bases, with 10 bases sitting between them. CDR3 length: 15 residues. The CDR3: CASSLERDSGNTIYF. The CDR3 bases are TGCGCCAGCAGCCTGGAACGGGACTCTGGAAACACCATATATTTT.

The rearrangement links TRBV9 to TRBJ2-6, with a tentative D call TRBD1 (6 bases). The V end was cut by 3 bases, the J end by 4 bases, with 14 bases between. The CDR3 consists of 16 residues. Germline V gene lookup returns CDR1 SGDLS and CDR2 YYNGEE. Here the CDR3 reads CASSEPSGTGANVLTF. The CDR3 nucleotides read TGTGCCAGCAGCGAGCCCTCAGGGACAGGGGCCAACGTCCTGACTTTC.

This clone was detected a few times. The chain employs TRBV5-4 and TRBJ1-2; tentative D call: TRBD1 (5 bases). Trimming stripped 0 bases from V and 5 bases from J, with 5 bases between. Germline CDR1 reads SGHNT; CDR2 reads YYREEE (reference sequence). The CDR3 extends over 12 amino acids. CDR3 sequence reads: CASSLAGYGYTF. The CDR3 DNA is TGTGCCAGCAGCTTGGCAGGGTATGGCTACACCTTC.

The rearrangement uses TRBV29-1 and TRBJ2-5; 7 bases agree with TRBD1. The CDR3 covers 13 residues. Germline CDR1 SQVTM, CDR2 ANQGSEA. The V gene end was trimmed by 3 bases and the J gene end by 7 bases; junction bases not matched to a gene: 8. CDR3 nucleotides: TGCAGCGTTGATAGTTCCAGGGGGATGACCCAGTACTTC. Protein sequence: CSVDSSRGMTQYF.

A few counts support this clone. The V gene is TRBV12-3 or TRBV12-4, the J gene TRBJ2-7, with D possibly being TRBD1 or TRBD2 (5 bases each). The length of the CDR3 is 13 residues. The V gene lost 5 bases and the J gene lost 9 bases, with 17 bases spanning the gap. The CDR3 nucleotides read TGTGCCAGCAGTCTAGGGGCCTCGAGGGTGCAGTACGTC. Its protein is CASSLGASRVQYV.